This note documents a single TCR beta chain sequence. Antigen unknown. All patients were mismatch repair deficient, assessed by either PCR or immunohistochemistry. Three pembrolizumab responders had their TCRs sequenced. These data originate in a study of PD-1 blockade in mismatch repair-deficient tumors. Study overall: Patients had some twelve mismatch repair-deficient cancer types, all previously treated and progressing.

TCRdb's copy holds only in-frame clones and misses some; the assay was immunoSEQ multiplex PCR. The data hold tens of thousands of clones, with 81% observed a single time. Broader study findings: After pembrolizumab, tumor-resident clones rose rapidly, then generally contracted before radiologic responses.

Germline loops: CDR1 SGHNT, CDR2 YYREEE (reference sequence). J gave up 4 bases and V 0 bases, and 13 bases lay outside the gene matches. The CDR3 is 19 residues long. Sample: peripheral blood, taken 12 weeks after starting pembrolizumab. The genes are TRBV5-4 and TRBJ2-2; 9 nucleotides line up with TRBD1. The sequence was collected from an adult with mismatch repair-deficient cancer. CDR3 loop: CASSLDNRGRGPGTGELFF. CDR3 DNA: TGTGCCAGCAGCTTGGATAACAGGGGGCGCGGTCCCGGCACCGGGGAGCTGTTTTTT. Complete variable domain (other parts from reference TRBV5-4 and TRBJ2-2): ETGVTQSPTHLIKTRGQQVTLRCSSQSGHNTVSWYQQALGQGPQFIFQYYREEENGRGNFPPRFSGLQFPNYSSELNVNALELDDSALYLCASSLDNRGRGPGTGELFFGEGSRLTVL.